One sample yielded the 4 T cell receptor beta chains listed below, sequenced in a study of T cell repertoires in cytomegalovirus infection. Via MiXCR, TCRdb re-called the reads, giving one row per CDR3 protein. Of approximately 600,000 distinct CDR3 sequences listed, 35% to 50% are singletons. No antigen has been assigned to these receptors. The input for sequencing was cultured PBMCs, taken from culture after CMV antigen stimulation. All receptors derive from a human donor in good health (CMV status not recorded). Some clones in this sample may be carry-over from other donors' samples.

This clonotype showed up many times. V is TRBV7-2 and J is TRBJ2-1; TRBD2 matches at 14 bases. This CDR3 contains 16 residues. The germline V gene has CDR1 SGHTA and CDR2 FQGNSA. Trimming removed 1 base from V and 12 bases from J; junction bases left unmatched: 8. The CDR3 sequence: CASSLGGGLAGGGQFF. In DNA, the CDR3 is TGTGCCAGCAGCTTAGGCGGTGGACTAGCGGGAGGTGGGCAGTTCTTC.

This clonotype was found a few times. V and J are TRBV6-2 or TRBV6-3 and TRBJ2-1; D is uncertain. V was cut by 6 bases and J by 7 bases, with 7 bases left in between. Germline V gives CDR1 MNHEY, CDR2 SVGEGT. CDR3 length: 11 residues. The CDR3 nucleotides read TGTGCCAGCAGCCCTAGGAATGAGCAGTTCTTC. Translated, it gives CASSPRNEQFF.

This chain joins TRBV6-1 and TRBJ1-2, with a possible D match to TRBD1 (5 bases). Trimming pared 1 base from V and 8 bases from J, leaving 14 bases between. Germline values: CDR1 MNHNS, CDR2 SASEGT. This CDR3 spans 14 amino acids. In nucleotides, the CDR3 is TGTGCCAGCAGTGAAGAGGCAGGGAGAAACGGCTACACCTTC. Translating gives CASSEEAGRNGYTF.

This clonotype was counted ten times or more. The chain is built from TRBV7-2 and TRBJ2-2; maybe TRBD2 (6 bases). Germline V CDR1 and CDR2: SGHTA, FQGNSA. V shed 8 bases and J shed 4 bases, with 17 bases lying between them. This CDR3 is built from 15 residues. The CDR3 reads CASGSGRTPTGELFF. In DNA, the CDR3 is TGTGCCAGCGGGTCGGGGAGGACGCCCACCGGGGAGCTGTTTTTT.